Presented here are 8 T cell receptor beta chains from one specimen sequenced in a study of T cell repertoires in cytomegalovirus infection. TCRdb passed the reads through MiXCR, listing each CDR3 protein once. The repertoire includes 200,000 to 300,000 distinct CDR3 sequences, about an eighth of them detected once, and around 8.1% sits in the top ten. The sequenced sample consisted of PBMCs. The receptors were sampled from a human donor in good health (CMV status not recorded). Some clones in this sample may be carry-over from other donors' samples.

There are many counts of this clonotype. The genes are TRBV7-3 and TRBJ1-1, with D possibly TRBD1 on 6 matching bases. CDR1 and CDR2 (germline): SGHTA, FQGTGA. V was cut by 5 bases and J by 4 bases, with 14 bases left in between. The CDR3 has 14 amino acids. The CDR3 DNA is TGTGCCAGCAGCCGACAGGCCCAAAGCACTGAAGCTTTCTTT. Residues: CASSRQAQSTEAFF.

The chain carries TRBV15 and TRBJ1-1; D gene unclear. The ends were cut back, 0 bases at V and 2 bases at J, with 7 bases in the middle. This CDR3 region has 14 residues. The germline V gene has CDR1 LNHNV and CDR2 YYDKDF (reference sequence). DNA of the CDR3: TGTGCCACCAGCAGAGAAGGGCTTAACACTGAAGCTTTCTTT. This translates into CATSREGLNTEAFF.

CDR3 coding DNA: TGTGCCAGCAGAGCCGGGACGCAAACCTACGAGCAGTACTTC. Its translation: CASRAGTQTYEQYF. The V call is TRBV28, the J call TRBJ2-7; D might be TRBD1 or TRBD2, each matching 5 bases. V was cut by 6 bases and J by 2 bases, with 14 bases left in between. CDR3 length equals 14 residues. The germline gives CDR1 MDHEN, CDR2 SYDVKM.

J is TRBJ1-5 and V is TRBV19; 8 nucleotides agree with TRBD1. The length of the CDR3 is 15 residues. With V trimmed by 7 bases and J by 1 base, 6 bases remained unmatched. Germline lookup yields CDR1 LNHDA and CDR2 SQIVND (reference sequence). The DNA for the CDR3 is TGTGCCAGTAAGTCCGACAGGGGCAGCAATCAGCCCCAGCATTTT. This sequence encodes CASKSDRGSNQPQHF.

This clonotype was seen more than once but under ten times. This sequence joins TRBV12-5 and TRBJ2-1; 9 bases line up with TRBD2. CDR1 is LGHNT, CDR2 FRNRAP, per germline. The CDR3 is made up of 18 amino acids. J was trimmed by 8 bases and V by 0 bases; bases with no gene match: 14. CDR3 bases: TGTGCTAGTGGTTTGGTACCCGACGGGACTAGCAGAGTCGATGAGCAGTTCTTC. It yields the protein CASGLVPDGTSRVDEQFF.

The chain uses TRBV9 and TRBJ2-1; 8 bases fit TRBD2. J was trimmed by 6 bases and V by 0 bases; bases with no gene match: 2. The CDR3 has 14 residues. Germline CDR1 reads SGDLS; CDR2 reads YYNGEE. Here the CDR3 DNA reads TGTGCCAGCAGCGTAGACGGGGGGGCCAATGAGCAGTTCTTC. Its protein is CASSVDGGANEQFF.

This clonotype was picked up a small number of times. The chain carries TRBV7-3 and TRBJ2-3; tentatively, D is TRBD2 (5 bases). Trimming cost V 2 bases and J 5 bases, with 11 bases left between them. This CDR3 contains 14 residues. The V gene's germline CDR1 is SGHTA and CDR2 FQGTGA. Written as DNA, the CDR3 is TGTGCCAGCAGCTTAGGAGGCTTTGGAGATACGCAGTATTTT. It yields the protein CASSLGGFGDTQYF.

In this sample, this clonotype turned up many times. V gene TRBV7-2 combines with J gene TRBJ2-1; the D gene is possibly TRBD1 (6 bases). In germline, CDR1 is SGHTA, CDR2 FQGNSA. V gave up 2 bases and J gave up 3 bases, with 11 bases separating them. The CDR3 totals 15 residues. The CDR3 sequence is CASSLTQGHYNEQFF. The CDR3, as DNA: TGTGCCAGCAGCTTAACTCAGGGGCACTACAATGAGCAGTTCTTC.